One sample yielded the 13 T cell receptor beta chains listed below, sequenced in a study of graft-versus-host responses after intestinal transplantation. Sequencing used immunoSEQ multiplex PCR; TCRdb keeps in-frame clones, though not all of them. Of 13,000 to 15,000 clones listed, 25% to 40% were seen once; the top ten hold approximately 5.1%. The sequences come from alloreactive CD4+ T cells from a mixed lymphocyte reaction culture, collected before intestinal transplant. Indicated subset: CFSE-low proliferating T cells sorted from approximately 6-day pre-transplant mixed lymphocyte reaction (GvH or HvG direction). The receptors stem from a human patient who received an intestinal transplant.

The J gene is TRBJ2-7, the V gene TRBV2; no clear D. V lost 5 bases, J lost 3 bases, and 5 bases lay in between. Germline V gene sequence: CDR1 SNHLY, CDR2 FYNNEI. The CDR3 totals 11 residues. CDR3 protein: CASSSLYEQYF. The DNA for the CDR3 is TGTGCCAGCAGTTCTCTCTACGAGCAGTACTTC.

The chain joins TRBV28 to TRBJ1-1; D uncertain. V was shortened by 1 base and J by 6 bases, with 6 bases between the two germline ends. Per the germline V gene, CDR1 is MDHEN and CDR2 is SYDVKM. This CDR3 is built from 12 residues. CDR3 in amino acids: CASSLLKAEAFF. In DNA form, the CDR3 reads TGTGCCAGCAGTTTATTGAAGGCTGAAGCTTTCTTT.

This clone was recorded a few times. The chain has TRBV10-2 and TRBJ1-2; D may be TRBD1 (5 bases). Germline V lookup: CDR1 WSHSY, CDR2 SAAADI. The ends were cut back, 7 bases at V and 3 bases at J, with 12 bases in the middle. The CDR3 has 13 amino acids. The chain's CDR3 is CASTRGSDYGYTF. The CDR3 DNA sequence: TGCGCCAGCACTAGGGGATCGGACTATGGCTACACCTTC.

This clone showed up just a few times. This rearrangement joins TRBV6-1 to TRBJ2-5, with 9 nucleotides matching TRBD2. Germline V gene sequence: CDR1 MNHNS, CDR2 SASEGT. The CDR3 runs to 17 residues. Trimming at V came to 3 bases and at J to 5 bases, leaving 13 bases not matched to a gene. DNA for the CDR3: TGTGCCAGCAGTGAGCTAGCGGGACGGAGATATTACGAGACCCAGTACTTC. Translation gives CASSELAGRRYYETQYF.

The chain employs TRBV25-1 and TRBJ1-6, with a tentative D call TRBD1 (6 bases). The CDR3 sequence is 15 residues long. Deletions cut 4 bases from V and 5 bases from J, with 12 bases between. Germline-derived CDR1 and CDR2 are MGHDK and SYGVNS. CDR3 region: CASSGLGANNSPLHF. DNA for the CDR3: TGTGCCAGCAGTGGCCTGGGGGCAAATAATTCACCCCTCCACTTT. The whole variable domain, remainder taken from reference TRBV25-1 and TRBJ1-6, is EADIYQTPRYLVIGTGKKITLECSQTMGHDKMYWYQQDPGMELHLIHYSYGVNSTEKGDLSSESTVSRIRTEHFPLTLESARPSHTSQYLCASSGLGANNSPLHFGNGTRLTVT.

This clone occurred a few times. The rearrangement uses TRBV2 and TRBJ2-7; D ambiguous. CDR3 length: 15 residues. V lost 1 base and J lost 2, with 12 bases in between. In germline, CDR1 is SNHLY, CDR2 FYNNEI. CDR3 protein: CASSEERVRTYEQYF. Written as DNA, the CDR3 is TGTGCCAGCAGTGAAGAAAGGGTTAGGACCTACGAGCAGTACTTC.

In the case of this clone: Possible read error: a much larger clone is one base away. The rearrangement links TRBV7-6 to TRBJ2-7; a weak D match, TRBD2 (5 bases). Germline V gene data show CDR1 as SGHVS and CDR2 as FNYEAQ. The CDR3 is 13 amino acids. CDR3 coding DNA: TGTGTCAGCAGCTTAGAGGGCACCTACGAGCAGTACTTC. Its translation: CVSSLEGTYEQYF.

This clone occurred a few times. This chain connects TRBV6-6 to TRBJ2-7, with 7 bases that match TRBD2. From germline, CDR1 is MNHNY and CDR2 SVGAGI (reference sequence). Losses at the gene ends were 5 bases for V and 2 bases for J; bases not matched to a gene: 6. The CDR3 covers 14 residues. The CDR3 protein is CASSAGRGPYEQYF. The DNA for the CDR3 is TGTGCCAGCAGTGCGGGGAGGGGCCCCTACGAGCAGTACTTC.

In this sample, this clone turned up a few times. The gene calls are TRBV5-4 and TRBJ2-2, with a weak D call TRBD1 (5 bases). V lost 4 bases to trimming and J lost 4 bases, with 11 bases between them. The CDR3 loop spans 14 amino acids. Per germline, CDR1 SGHNT and CDR2 YYREEE (reference sequence). The CDR3 DNA is TGTGCCAGCAGCCTAGGACAACCCACCGGGGAGCTGTTTTTT. Its protein is CASSLGQPTGELFF. Combining the CDR3 with reference TRBV5-4 and TRBJ2-2 gives the whole variable domain ETGVTQSPTHLIKTRGQQVTLRCSSQSGHNTVSWYQQALGQGPQFIFQYYREEENGRGNFPPRFSGLQFPNYSSELNVNALELDDSALYLCASSLGQPTGELFFGEGSRLTVL.

In its sample, this clone was seen a few times. The chain links TRBV18 to TRBJ2-5, with 14 bases identical to TRBD2. The junction had 8 bases not matched to a gene; V was cut back by 3 bases and J by 5 bases. Germline CDR1 is KGHSH and CDR2 is LQKENI. The CDR3 has 17 residues. The CDR3: CASSPGLAGEGGETQYF. As DNA, the CDR3 is TGTGCCAGCTCACCGGGACTAGCGGGAGAGGGTGGCGAGACCCAGTACTTC.

This clone turned up a few times. The chain is built from TRBV18 and TRBJ1-1; perhaps TRBD1 as D (6 bases). CDR3 length equals 13 residues. Germline CDR1 KGHSH, CDR2 LQKENI. V was clipped by 4 bases and J by 2 bases, with 8 bases between them. CDR3 DNA sequence: TGTGCCAGCTCACTACAGGGTAACACTGAAGCTTTCTTT. It specifies CASSLQGNTEAFF.

V gene TRBV10-1 combines with J gene TRBJ2-1; D is possibly TRBD2 (5 bases). The germline V gene has CDR1 WNHNN and CDR2 SYGVQD (reference sequence). The CDR3 loop spans 16 amino acids. V lost 2 bases and J lost 6, with 17 bases in between. CDR3 DNA: TGCGCCAGCAGTGAGGTGGGGTGGAGGCCTTCCAATGAGCAGTTCTTC. The encoded protein is CASSEVGWRPSNEQFF.

The chain is built from TRBV9 and TRBJ1-5; 9 bases align to TRBD1. There are 16 residues in the CDR3. CDR1 SGDLS and CDR2 YYNGEE come from the germline V gene. The ends lost 4 bases at V and 0 bases at J; junction bases unmatched: 5. The CDR3 reads CASSSGQGFSNQPQHF. In DNA, the CDR3 is TGTGCCAGCAGCTCAGGACAGGGGTTTAGCAATCAGCCCCAGCATTTT.